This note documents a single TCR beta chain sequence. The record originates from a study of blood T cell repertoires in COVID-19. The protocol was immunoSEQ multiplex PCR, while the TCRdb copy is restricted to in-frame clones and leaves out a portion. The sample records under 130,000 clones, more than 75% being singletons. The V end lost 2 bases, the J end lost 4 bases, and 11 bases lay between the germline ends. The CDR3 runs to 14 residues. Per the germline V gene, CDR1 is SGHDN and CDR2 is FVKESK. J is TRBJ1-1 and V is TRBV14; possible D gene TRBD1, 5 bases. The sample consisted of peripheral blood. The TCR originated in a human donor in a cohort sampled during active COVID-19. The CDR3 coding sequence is TGTGCCAGCAGCCAATTGGCAGGGTCCACTGAAGCTTTCTTT. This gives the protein CASSQLAGSTEAFF.